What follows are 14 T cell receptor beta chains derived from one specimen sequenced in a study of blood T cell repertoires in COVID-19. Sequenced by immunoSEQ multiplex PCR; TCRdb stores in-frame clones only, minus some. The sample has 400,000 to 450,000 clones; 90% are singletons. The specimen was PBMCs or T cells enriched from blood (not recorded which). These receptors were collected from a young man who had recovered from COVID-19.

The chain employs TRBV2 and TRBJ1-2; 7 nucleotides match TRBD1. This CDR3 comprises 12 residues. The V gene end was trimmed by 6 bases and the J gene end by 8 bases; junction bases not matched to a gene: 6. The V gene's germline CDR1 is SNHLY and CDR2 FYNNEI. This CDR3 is CASRGDSPGYTF. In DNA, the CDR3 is TGTGCCAGCAGAGGGGACAGCCCGGGCTACACCTTC.

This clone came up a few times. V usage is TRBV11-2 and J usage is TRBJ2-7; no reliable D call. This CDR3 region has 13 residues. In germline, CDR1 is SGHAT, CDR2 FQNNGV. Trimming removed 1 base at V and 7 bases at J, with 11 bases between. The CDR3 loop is CASSLGAFDEQYF. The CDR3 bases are TGTGCCAGCAGCTTAGGAGCCTTCGATGAGCAGTACTTC.

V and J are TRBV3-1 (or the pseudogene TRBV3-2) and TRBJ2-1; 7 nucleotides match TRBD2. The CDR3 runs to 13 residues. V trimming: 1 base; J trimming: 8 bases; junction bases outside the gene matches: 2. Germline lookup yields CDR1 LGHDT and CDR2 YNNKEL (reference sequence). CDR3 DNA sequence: TGTGCCAGCAGCCAAGTCGCGGGGGATGAGCAGTTCTTC. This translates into CASSQVAGDEQFF.

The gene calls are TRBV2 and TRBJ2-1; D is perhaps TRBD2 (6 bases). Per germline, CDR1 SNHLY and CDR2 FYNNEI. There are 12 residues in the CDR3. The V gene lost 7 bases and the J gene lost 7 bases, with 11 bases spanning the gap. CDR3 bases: TGTGCCAGCATGGGACTGGGGAATGAGCAGTTCTTC. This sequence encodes CASMGLGNEQFF.

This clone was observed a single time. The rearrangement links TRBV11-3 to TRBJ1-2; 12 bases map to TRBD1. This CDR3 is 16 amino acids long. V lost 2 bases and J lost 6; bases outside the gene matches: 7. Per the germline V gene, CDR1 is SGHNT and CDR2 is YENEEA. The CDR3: CASSLIIGTGGDGYTF. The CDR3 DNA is TGTGCCAGCAGCTTAATCATCGGGACAGGGGGCGATGGCTACACCTTC.

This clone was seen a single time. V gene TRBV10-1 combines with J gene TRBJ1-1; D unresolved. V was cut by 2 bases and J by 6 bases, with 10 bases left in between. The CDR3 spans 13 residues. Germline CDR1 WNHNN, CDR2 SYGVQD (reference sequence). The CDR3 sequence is CASSERSRAEAFF. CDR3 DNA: TGCGCCAGCAGTGAGCGATCGAGGGCTGAAGCTTTCTTT.

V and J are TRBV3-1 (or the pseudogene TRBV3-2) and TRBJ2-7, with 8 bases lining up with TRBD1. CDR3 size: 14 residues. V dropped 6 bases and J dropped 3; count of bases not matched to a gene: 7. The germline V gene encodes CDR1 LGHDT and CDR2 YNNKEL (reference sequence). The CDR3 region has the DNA TGTGCCAGCAGACCTGCGGGACAGGACTACGAGCAGTACTTC. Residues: CASRPAGQDYEQYF.

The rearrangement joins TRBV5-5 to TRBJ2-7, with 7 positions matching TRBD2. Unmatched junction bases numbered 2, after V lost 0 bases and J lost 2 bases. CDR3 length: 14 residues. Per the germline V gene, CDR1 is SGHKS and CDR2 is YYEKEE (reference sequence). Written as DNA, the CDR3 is TGTGCCAGCAGCTTGGAGGGGAGGGCCTACGAGCAGTACTTC. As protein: CASSLEGRAYEQYF.

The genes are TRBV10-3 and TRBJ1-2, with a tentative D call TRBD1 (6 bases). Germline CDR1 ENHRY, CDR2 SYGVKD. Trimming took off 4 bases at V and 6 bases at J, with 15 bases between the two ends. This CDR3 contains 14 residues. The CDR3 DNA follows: TGTGCCATCAGTGGTACAGGGACGCAGAATGGCTACACCTTC. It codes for CAISGTGTQNGYTF.

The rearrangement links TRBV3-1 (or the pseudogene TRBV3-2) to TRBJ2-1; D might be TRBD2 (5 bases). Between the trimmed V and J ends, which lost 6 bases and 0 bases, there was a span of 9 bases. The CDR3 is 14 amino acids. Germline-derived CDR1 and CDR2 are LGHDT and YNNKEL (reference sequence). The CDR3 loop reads CASSNDYSYNEQFF. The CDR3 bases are TGTGCCAGCAGTAACGACTACTCCTACAATGAGCAGTTCTTC.

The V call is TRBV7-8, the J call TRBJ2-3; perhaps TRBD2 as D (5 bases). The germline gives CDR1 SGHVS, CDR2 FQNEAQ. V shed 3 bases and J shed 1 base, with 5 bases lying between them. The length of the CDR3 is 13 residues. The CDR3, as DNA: TGTGCCAGCAGCTTCGGGGGCACAGATACGCAGTATTTT. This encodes CASSFGGTDTQYF.

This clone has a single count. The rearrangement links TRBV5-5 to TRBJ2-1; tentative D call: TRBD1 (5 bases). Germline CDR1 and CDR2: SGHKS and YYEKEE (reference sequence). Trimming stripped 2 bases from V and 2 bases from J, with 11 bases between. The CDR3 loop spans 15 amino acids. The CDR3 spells CASSFDSPPYNEQFF. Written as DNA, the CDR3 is TGTGCCAGCAGCTTTGACAGTCCCCCCTACAATGAGCAGTTCTTC.

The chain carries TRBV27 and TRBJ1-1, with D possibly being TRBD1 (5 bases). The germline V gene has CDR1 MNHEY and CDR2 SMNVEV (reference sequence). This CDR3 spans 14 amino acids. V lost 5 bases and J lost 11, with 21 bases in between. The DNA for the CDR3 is TGTGCCAGCAGTGGCGGGGGACGGACCAACGGGGCTTTCTTT. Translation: CASSGGGRTNGAFF.

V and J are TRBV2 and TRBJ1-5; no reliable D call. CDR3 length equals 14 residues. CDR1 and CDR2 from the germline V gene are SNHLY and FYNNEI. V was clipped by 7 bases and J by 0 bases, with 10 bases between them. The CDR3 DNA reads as TGTGCCAGCAAGGCGGGGATTAGCAATCAGCCCCAGCATTTT. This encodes CASKAGISNQPQHF.